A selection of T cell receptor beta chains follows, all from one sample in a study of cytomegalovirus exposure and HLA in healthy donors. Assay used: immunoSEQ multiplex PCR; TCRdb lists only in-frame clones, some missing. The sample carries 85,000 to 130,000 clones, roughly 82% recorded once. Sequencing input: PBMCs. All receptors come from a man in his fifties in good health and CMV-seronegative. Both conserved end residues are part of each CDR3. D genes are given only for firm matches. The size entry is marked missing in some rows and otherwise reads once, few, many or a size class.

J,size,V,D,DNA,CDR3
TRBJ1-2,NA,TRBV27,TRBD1,TGTGCCAGCAGTCCTCGACCTAGGGGGCGCCTCAACTATGGCTACACCTTC,CASSPRPRGRLNYGYTF
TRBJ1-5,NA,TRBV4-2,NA,TGTGCCAGCAGCGTTCCGGGGGGGAATCAGCCCCAGCATTTT,CASSVPGGNQPQHF
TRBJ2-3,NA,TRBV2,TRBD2,TGTGCCGGACACCCAGCGGGGGGTAAAGATACGCAGTATTTT,CAGHPAGGKDTQYF
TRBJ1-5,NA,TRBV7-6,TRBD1,TGTGCCAGCAGCTCACGGACAGGGCTCCAGCCCCAGCATTTT,CASSSRTGLQPQHF
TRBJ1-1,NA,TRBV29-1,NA,TGCAGCGTTGCAAACGGGGGAGGCACTGAAGCTTTCTTT,CSVANGGGTEAFF
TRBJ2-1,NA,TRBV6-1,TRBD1,TGTGCCAGCAGTGATCGACCACAGGGGTCGAGCTCCTACAATGAGCAGTTCTTC,CASSDRPQGSSSYNEQFF
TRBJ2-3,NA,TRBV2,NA,TGTGCCAGCAGATACGGACGACAGAGCACAGATACGCAGTATTTT,CASRYGRQSTDTQYF
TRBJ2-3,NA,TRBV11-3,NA,TGTGCCAGCAGCCAGGTTTCTAGCACAGATACGCAGTATTTT,CASSQVSSTDTQYF
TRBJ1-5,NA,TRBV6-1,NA,TGTGCCAGCAGTACCCGGGACATTAGCAATCAGCCCCAGCATTTT,CASSTRDISNQPQHF
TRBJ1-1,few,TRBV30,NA,TGTGCCTGGATGGGGGGGGAGAACACTGAAGCTTTCTTT,CAWMGGENTEAFF
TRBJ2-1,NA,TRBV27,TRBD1,TGTGCCAGCAGTTTATCCTTTTCAACCGGGACAGGGATATGGAATGAGCAGTTCTTC,CASSLSFSTGTGIWNEQFF
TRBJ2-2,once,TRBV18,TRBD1,TGTGCCAGCTCACCAGCGCCAGGGGGGAACACCGGGGAGCTGTTTTTT,CASSPAPGGNTGELFF
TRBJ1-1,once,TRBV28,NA,TGTGCCAGCAGTCTCCACAGGGACACTGAAGCTTTCTTT,CASSLHRDTEAFF
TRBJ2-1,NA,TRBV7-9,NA,TGTGCCAGCAGCTCCCCCAAGGACAGTTTCAATGAGCAGTTCTTC,CASSSPKDSFNEQFF
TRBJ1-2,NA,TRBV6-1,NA,TGTGCCAGCAGTGAAGCCATCTATGGCTACACCTTC,CASSEAIYGYTF
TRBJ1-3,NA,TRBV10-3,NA,TGTGCAACGTATTCCGGGGGGTCCACTGGAAACACCATATATTTT,CATYSGGSTGNTIYF
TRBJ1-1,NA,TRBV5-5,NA,TGTGCCAGCAGCCCCAGGGGTGGGGCTGAAGCTTTCTTT,CASSPRGGAEAFF
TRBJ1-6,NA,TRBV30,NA,TGTGCCTGGAGTGTTCAGGGAGGTTTTAATTCACCCCTCCACTTT,CAWSVQGGFNSPLHF
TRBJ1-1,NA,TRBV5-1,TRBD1,TGCGCCAGCGGACAGGGGATTGTGAACACTGAAGCTTTCTTT,CASGQGIVNTEAFF
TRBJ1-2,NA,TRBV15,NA,TGTGCCCCAATCCAGGTACTTTATGGCTACACCTTC,CAPIQVLYGYTF
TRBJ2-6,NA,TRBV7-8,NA,TGTGCCAGCAGCTTAGCGAGGGCCCCGGCCAACGTCCTGACTTTC,CASSLARAPANVLTF
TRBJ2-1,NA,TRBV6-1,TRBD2,TGTGCCAGCAGTGAAGAGGGGGTACTAGCGGGGGGAAATGAGCAGTTCTTC,CASSEEGVLAGGNEQFF
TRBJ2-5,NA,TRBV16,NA,TGTGCCAGCAGCCTTGCCAGGGCAGAGACCCAGTACTTC,CASSLARAETQYF
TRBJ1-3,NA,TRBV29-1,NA,TGCAGCGTTGCAACCGGAGCGGGTCGCATATATTTT,CSVATGAGRIYF
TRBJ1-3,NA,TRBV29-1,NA,TGCAGCGTCGTTAATGGAAACACCATATATTTT,CSVVNGNTIYF
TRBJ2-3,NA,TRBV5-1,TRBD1,TGCGCCAGCAGCGTACAGGGGATGAGCACAGATACGCAGTATTTT,CASSVQGMSTDTQYF
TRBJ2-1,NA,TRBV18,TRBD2,TGTGCCAGCTCACCAAGACTAGCGGGCTACAATGAGCAGTTCTTC,CASSPRLAGYNEQFF
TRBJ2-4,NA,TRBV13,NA,TGTGCCAGCAGCACCCGAAGGGGCAACACTGCCAAAAACATTCAGTACTTC,CASSTRRGNTAKNIQYF